Reported below is one T cell receptor (beta chain). Assay used: immunoSEQ multiplex PCR; TCRdb lists only in-frame clones, some missing. The repertoire holds 2 million to 2.5 million clones, with 85% to 95% as singletons. This specimen comes from a study of shared clonotypes between healthy human individuals. Germline CDR1 reads SQVTM; CDR2 reads ANQGSEA. The V gene lost 3 bases and the J gene lost 2 bases, with 10 bases spanning the gap. The CDR3 has 13 residues. The TCR originated in a man younger than 35 in good health. Some clones in this sample may be carry-over from other donors' samples. This rearrangement joins TRBV29-1 to TRBJ2-5, with D possibly being TRBD2 (5 bases). The sample was naive CD4+ T cells from PBMCs. Regarding subset: CD45RA+ positively selected. CDR3 bases: TGCAGCGTTGACGCGATAGCGCAAGAGACCCAGTACTTC. Protein sequence: CSVDAIAQETQYF. Full variable domain (remainder filled in from reference TRBV29-1 and TRBJ2-5): SAVISQKPSRDICQRGTSLTIQCQVDSQVTMMFWYRQQPGQSLTLIATANQGSEATYESGFVIDKFPISRPNLTFSTLTVSNMSPEDSSIYLCSVDAIAQETQYFGPGTRLLVL.